This entry features one T cell receptor (beta chain) sequence. Its antigen is still unknown. Primers for the PCR totalled 60 Vbeta and 13 Jbeta. The repertoire was sequenced with immunoSEQ multiplex PCR; TCRdb's copy has only in-frame clones and lacks some. The sample consists of some 94,000 clones, about 78% of them appearing once. Trimming removed 10 bases from V and 0 bases from J; junction bases left unmatched: 8. The CDR3 is made up of 15 amino acids. Germline V lookup: CDR1 ENHRY, CDR2 SYGVKD. This sample is drawn from a study of cytomegalovirus exposure and HLA in healthy donors. Study outcomes and limitations: By a later analysis, the bulk of CMV-associated TCR beta chains appeared HLA-restricted. In an earlier analysis, most TCR beta V segments were productive about 87% or about 30% of the time.

The chain couples TRBV10-3 to TRBJ1-1; 10 nucleotides align to TRBD1. The sequence was obtained from a middle-aged man in good health and CMV-seronegative. Sequencing used PBMCs. The CDR3 DNA reads as TGTGCCACCACGGGACAGGGGCAAATGAACACTGAAGCTTTCTTT. Encoded protein: CATTGQGQMNTEAFF.